This TCR beta chain is from a study of blood T cell repertoires in COVID-19. The overall study: COVID-19 samples collected from the United States, Italy and Spain covered acute and convalescent phases. In each case, the material was cDNA or gDNA derived from T cells, B-cell-depleted T cells, or PBMCs.

V shed 8 bases and J 0 bases; nucleotides not matched to a gene: 7. The length of the CDR3 is 15 residues. CDR1 and CDR2 (germline): MDHEN, SYDVKM. Only in-frame clones appear in the TCRdb table, and some are missing; sequencing was by immunoSEQ multiplex PCR. The table includes around 160,000 clones, about 81% detected once. The sequence was collected from a woman aged 80 or over with acute or convalescent COVID-19. The rearrangement links TRBV28 to TRBJ2-1; the match to TRBD1 covers 7 bases. The specimen sequenced was peripheral blood. The CDR3 DNA reads TGTGCCAGCCGACAGGGAATGAGCTCCTACAATGAGCAGTTCTTC. Translating it yields CASRQGMSSYNEQFF.